A selection of T cell receptor beta chains follows, all from one sample in a study of blood T cell repertoires in COVID-19. Here immunoSEQ multiplex PCR was the method, and the copy in TCRdb shows in-frame clones only, minus some. This table has over 350,000 clones, around 86% appearing once. The sequencing input was peripheral blood. Every receptor here comes from a woman aged 25 to 39 with active or convalescent COVID-19. Each CDR3 is given with its conserved first and last residue. A D gene is named only where the DNA matches it firmly. The size field is filled for only some rows; it gives once, few, many or a size class.

D | J | V | size | DNA | CDR3
TRBD1 | TRBJ2-7 | TRBV7-8 | NA | TGTGCCAGCAGCTTACAGGGGGCTTTCCACGAGCAGTACTTC | CASSLQGAFHEQYF
TRBD1 | TRBJ2-2 | TRBV29-1 | NA | TGCAGCGCCGAAGAGTGGGCAGGGGGAGCGAACACCGGGGAGCTGTTTTTT | CSAEEWAGGANTGELFF
NA | TRBJ2-2 | TRBV24-1 | NA | TGTGCCACCAGTGACGGAGGTTCCGGGGAGCTGTTTTTT | CATSDGGSGELFF
NA | TRBJ2-5 | TRBV9 | NA | TGTGCCAGCAGCGTACCTCGGGGTGGCCAAGAGACCCAGTACTTC | CASSVPRGGQETQYF
TRBD2 | TRBJ2-3 | TRBV27 | NA | TGTGCCAGCTCATACCGACTAGCGCGGACAGATACGCAGTATTTT | CASSYRLARTDTQYF
NA | TRBJ1-1 | TRBV2 | NA | TGTGCCAGCAGGAATACAGTAAACACTGAAGCTTTCTTT | CASRNTVNTEAFF
NA | TRBJ2-4 | TRBV16 | NA | TGTGCCAGCAGCAATTGGGGGGATGGAAACATTCAGTACTTC | CASSNWGDGNIQYF
TRBD1 | TRBJ1-3 | TRBV6-5 | NA | TGTGCCAGCGGTTGGGACAGCTCTGGAAACACCATATATTTT | CASGWDSSGNTIYF
NA | TRBJ1-1 | TRBV19 | few | TGTGCCAGTATACCTGGGCTGGGCACCCCTGAAGCTTTCTTT | CASIPGLGTPEAFF
NA | TRBJ2-7 | TRBV19 | NA | TGTGCCAGTAGTATAGCGGCAGGGCTCGGGTACGAGCAGTACTTC | CASSIAAGLGYEQYF
TRBD1 | TRBJ1-1 | TRBV27 | NA | TGTGCCAGCAGTGAGGGACAGGGCCTCTCTGAAGCTTTCTTT | CASSEGQGLSEAFF
NA | TRBJ1-1 | TRBV27 | NA | TGTGCCAGCTCCACTCCCTCCATGAACACTGAAGCTTTCTTT | CASSTPSMNTEAFF
TRBD2 | TRBJ2-1 | TRBV3-1/TRBV3-2 | NA | TGTGCCAGCAGCCCGGGGACTAGCGGACCGGGCGTTGAGCAGTTCTTC | CASSPGTSGPGVEQFF
TRBD1 | TRBJ1-1 | TRBV7-9 | NA | TGTGCCAGCAGCCCAGAGACAGGGTATGCTGAAGCTTTCTTT | CASSPETGYAEAFF
TRBD2 | TRBJ2-1 | TRBV7-9 | once | TGTGCCAGCAGCACACCGACTAGCCCATACAATGAGCAGTTCTTC | CASSTPTSPYNEQFF
NA | TRBJ1-2 | TRBV29-1 | NA | TGCAGCGTCCGGCCCCGGGTAGGCTATGGCTACACCTTC | CSVRPRVGYGYTF
TRBD2 | TRBJ2-1 | TRBV4-1 | few | TGCGCCAGCAGCCAAGCGGGGGGGCAGAACAATGAGCAGTTCTTC | CASSQAGGQNNEQFF
NA | TRBJ2-5 | TRBV4-1 | NA | TGCGCCAGCAGCCACTTAGGACTGGAAAACCAAGAGACCCAGTACTTC | CASSHLGLENQETQYF
NA | TRBJ1-4 | TRBV25-1 | NA | TGTGCCAGCAGTGAATATATCGGCAGGGAAGACCCTAATGAAAAACTGTTTTTT | CASSEYIGREDPNEKLFF
TRBD2 | TRBJ2-5 | TRBV29-1 | NA | TGCAGCGCGAAACTAGCGGGAGCTGGGGAGACCCAGTACTTC | CSAKLAGAGETQYF
TRBD2 | TRBJ2-1 | TRBV27 | NA | TGTGCCAGCAGTCCCGGGACTAATCACAATGAGCAGTTCTTC | CASSPGTNHNEQFF
TRBD1 | TRBJ1-1 | TRBV7-8 | NA | TGTGCCAGCAGCTCCCGACAGGGCCCCATGAACACTGAAGCTTTCTTT | CASSSRQGPMNTEAFF
NA | TRBJ2-1 | TRBV5-1 | NA | TGCGCCAGCAGCTCCCTACAGGGACGGCAGTTCTTC | CASSSLQGRQFF
NA | TRBJ1-1 | TRBV2 | NA | TGTGCCAGCAGTGAGGGCCCAGGGAGGGGGAACACTGAAGCTTTCTTT | CASSEGPGRGNTEAFF
TRBD1 | TRBJ2-5 | TRBV7-6 | NA | TGTGCCAGCAGCTTCGGGACAGGGGGCCATCAGGGTTACCAAGAGACCCAGTACTTC | CASSFGTGGHQGYQETQYF
NA | TRBJ2-2 | TRBV6-6 | NA | TGTGCCAGCAGCCAACCCGAGGGGGGGGCCGGGGAGCTGTTTTTT | CASSQPEGGAGELFF
NA | TRBJ2-5 | TRBV6-1 | NA | TGTGCCAGCAGTGATAATACAGGGAAAGAGACCCAGTACTTC | CASSDNTGKETQYF
NA | TRBJ1-6 | TRBV11-2 | NA | TGTGCCAGCAGCTTAGGACAGAAGAATTCACCCCTCCACTTT | CASSLGQKNSPLHF